This note documents a single T cell receptor (beta chain) sequence. The CDR3 covers 18 residues. The V and J ends lost 2 bases and 1 base, in that order; junction bases with no gene match: 11. From germline, CDR1 is LGHNA and CDR2 YSLEER. This record belongs to a study of T cell changes during pregnancy in multiple sclerosis. The protocol was immunoSEQ multiplex PCR, while the TCRdb copy is restricted to in-frame clones and leaves out a portion. The sample lists fewer than 60,000 clones; approximately 90% were seen once. The source material was peripheral blood, sampled after pregnancy. The chain has TRBV4-3 and TRBJ1-1; 9 bases are a match to TRBD1. The TCR was taken from a female donor in good health, enrolled as a control in a pregnancy study. The CDR3 bases are TGCGCCAGCAGCCAATTCTCCACAGGGGGCTCTGGGAACACTGAAGCTTTCTTT. This encodes CASSQFSTGGSGNTEAFF.